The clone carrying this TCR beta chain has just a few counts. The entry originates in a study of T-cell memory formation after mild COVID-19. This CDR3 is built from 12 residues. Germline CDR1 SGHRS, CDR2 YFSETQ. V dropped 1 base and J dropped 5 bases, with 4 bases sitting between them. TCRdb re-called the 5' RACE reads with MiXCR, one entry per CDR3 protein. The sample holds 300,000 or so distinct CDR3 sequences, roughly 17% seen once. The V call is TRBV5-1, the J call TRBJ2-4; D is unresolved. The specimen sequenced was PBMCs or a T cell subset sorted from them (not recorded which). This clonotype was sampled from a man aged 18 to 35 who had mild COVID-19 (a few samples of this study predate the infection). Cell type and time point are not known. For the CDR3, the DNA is TGCGCCAGCAGCTTGACCGAAAACATTCAGTACTTC. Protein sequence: CASSLTENIQYF.